The rows below give T cell receptor beta chains drawn from one sample of a study of shared clonotypes between healthy human individuals. The data were produced by immunoSEQ multiplex PCR, yet TCRdb's version contains in-frame clones alone and is incomplete. This sample yields fewer than 1 million clones, of which roughly 96% are seen a single time; approximately 0.2% belongs to the top ten. Sample: naive CD8+ T cells sorted from blood. The receptor set was obtained from a man aged 30 to 45 in good health. Each CDR3 is given without its conserved first and last residue. A D gene is named only where the DNA matches it firmly. Size values are once, few and many counts, or a class for expanded clones, and some rows have none.

>TRBD1|TRBJ2-5|once|TRBV7-9
ASSLEGAQETQY
>TRBD1|TRBJ1-4|once|TRBV4-1
ASRRGTGTNEKLF
>NA|TRBJ1-1|NA|TRBV19
ASSIVGSREAF
>NA|TRBJ1-1|NA|TRBV18
ASSSRGTEAF
>NA|TRBJ2-3|NA|TRBV29-1
SMTGPPSTDTQY
>NA|TRBJ2-7|NA|TRBV28
ASSLGGYYEQY
>NA|TRBJ2-7|NA|TRBV4-1
ASSQTRLVEGEQY
>TRBD2|TRBJ2-1|once|TRBV10-1
ASSLAGAPLNEQF
>NA|TRBJ1-2|NA|TRBV19
ASRWGIGGYT
>NA|TRBJ2-5|NA|TRBV27
ASSLWRDQETQY
>NA|TRBJ2-7|NA|TRBV27
ASSLGTYYEQY
>TRBD1|TRBJ1-2|NA|TRBV2
ASRQRDREDYGYT
>NA|TRBJ2-7|NA|TRBV14
ASSQHPEAYEQY
>NA|TRBJ1-2|NA|TRBV28
ASSLYPENYGYT
>NA|TRBJ2-1|NA|TRBV10-3
AISDRRNEQF
>NA|TRBJ2-7|NA|TRBV28
ASRPERRTSYEQY
>NA|TRBJ1-1|NA|TRBV27
ASSSWYNEKGRTEAF
>NA|TRBJ1-3|once|TRBV11-3
ASSLVSGNTIY
>TRBD2|TRBJ2-3|NA|TRBV11-2
ASSLGLAGGSNTDTQY
>TRBD1|TRBJ2-1|NA|TRBV10-3
AILGTGGYNEQF
>TRBD2|TRBJ2-2|NA|TRBV7-9
ASSFVAGGYTGELF
>NA|TRBJ2-5|NA|TRBV29-1
SVEDNRGYQETQY
>NA|TRBJ1-4|NA|TRBV6-5
ASSYGASATNEKLF
>NA|TRBJ2-5|NA|TRBV7-7
ASSLGWGSQETQY
>NA|TRBJ2-5|NA|TRBV27
ASSLYFRNQETQY
>NA|TRBJ2-2|NA|TRBV15
ATSRDFAGELF
>NA|TRBJ2-2|NA|TRBV7-9
ASSSREGQTGELF
>TRBD1|TRBJ2-3|NA|TRBV10-1
ASSEVFGQGKDTQY